The 6 T cell receptor beta chains given below trace back to one sample, sequenced in a study of T-cell reconstitution after alpha-beta-depleted transplantation in children (dated by TCRdb to the mid-2010s). Libraries came from PCR. Sequenced using an Illumina HiSeq 2500. Molecular barcoding was employed in the preparation of TCR libraries, with unique molecular identifiers being used to normalize TCRbeta repertoire quantification. TCRdb reprocessed the public reads (quality trimming at Q25 with fastp, clone calling with MiXCR) and kept in-frame beta chains. Rows matching on CDR3 protein sequence are summarized as one entry with the most common DNA and genes. Across this sample there are over 120,000 distinct CDR3 sequences, with 8.5% to 10% seen only once. The ten top clones hold 15% to 20% of the sample. In light of the paper, this sample's treatment or condition label describes: allogeneic hematopoietic cell transplantation with graft depleted of TCRalphabeta T cells and CD19 B cells.

The sample consisted of PBMCs, mostly from graft donor cells, taken 180 days after TCRalphabeta/CD19-depleted stem cell transplant. These receptors were collected from a female patient aged 2-15 years who had a stem cell transplant for congenital amegakaryocytic thrombocytopenia, so the T cells may come from the graft donor.

In this sample, this clonotype is medium-sized. The chain recombines TRBV12-3 or TRBV12-4 with TRBJ2-1, with 10 bases lining up with TRBD2. The CDR3 sequence is 19 residues long. V shed 6 bases, J shed 9 bases, and the junction held 23 bases outside the gene matches. The CDR3 coding sequence is TGTGCCAGCAGGTCCGGGAACCTAGCGGGAGTCTCCAATAGGGGTGAGCAGTTCTTC. Its translation is CASRSGNLAGVSNRGEQFF.

The V call is TRBV5-4, the J call TRBJ2-7, with D perhaps matching TRBD1 (6 bases). CDR3 length: 16 amino acids. V dropped 0 bases and J dropped 0 bases, with 13 bases sitting between them. Germline lookup yields CDR1 SGHNT and CDR2 YYREEE (reference sequence). In nucleotides, the CDR3 is TGTGCCAGCAGCTTGGATTGGGGACAAAGCTCCTACGAGCAGTACTTC. Its protein is CASSLDWGQSSYEQYF.

This clonotype was recorded many times. J is TRBJ1-1 and V is TRBV29-1, with D possibly TRBD1 on 6 matching bases. The V gene's germline CDR1 is SQVTM and CDR2 ANQGSEA. This CDR3 region has 17 residues. V was cut by 1 base and J by 2 bases, with 20 bases left in between. The CDR3 reads CSVEGGGRWTLNTEAFF. The CDR3 DNA sequence: TGCAGCGTTGAAGGGGGGGGGCGCTGGACCTTAAACACTGAAGCTTTCTTT.

Only a few counts were recorded for this clonotype. This rearrangement joins TRBV20-1 to TRBJ2-1; TRBD2 matches 16 bases. CDR3 size: 18 residues. CDR1 is DFQATT, CDR2 SNEGSKA, per germline (reference sequence). The J segment lost 5 bases and the V segment lost 3 bases, leaving 10 bases of the junction unmatched. The CDR3 nucleotides are TGCAGTGCTAGGGCTCCGGGACTAGCGGGAGGGCTTCACAATGAGCAGTTCTTC. Its protein product is CSARAPGLAGGLHNEQFF.

This clonotype was picked up many times. The chain couples TRBV20-1 to TRBJ1-6; D unclear. From germline, CDR1 is DFQATT and CDR2 SNEGSKA (reference sequence). CDR3 size: 12 residues. The CDR3, as DNA: TGCAGCCCTAAATGGGGTGGATCACCCCTCCACTTT. Protein product: CSPKWGGSPLHF.

The sample holds many counts of this clonotype. The chain combines TRBV5-1 with TRBJ1-2; possibly TRBD1 for D (5 bases). CDR1 is SGHRS and CDR2 is YFSETQ in the germline V gene. V lost 4 bases and J lost 2, with 12 bases in between. The CDR3 extends over 14 amino acids. The CDR3 region is CASSGTGENYGYTF. The CDR3 DNA follows: TGCGCCAGCAGCGGGACCGGGGAAAACTATGGCTACACCTTC.